This T cell receptor (beta chain) derives from a study of T cells in Graves' hyperthyroidism and ophthalmopathy. This clonotype was counted a single time. From RNA transcripts, TCR beta CDR3 regions were amplified. The HTBI set primed first-round TCR CDR3 RT-PCR. TCRdb analysed the multiplex PCR reads with MiXCR anew, one entry per CDR3 protein. The sample carries more than 500,000 distinct CDR3 sequences, about 16% recorded once. Patients were excluded for uncontrolled infection, other autoimmune disease, pregnancy or lactation. The receptor was derived from a woman aged 30 to 39 with Graves' ophthalmopathy. Sequenced input: blood.

CDR3 protein: CSVFGSSYNEQFF. DNA of the CDR3: TGCAGCGTTTTTGGTAGCTCCTACAATGAGCAGTTCTTC. The V call is TRBV29-1, the J call TRBJ2-1; no clear D. CDR3 size: 13 residues. Germline V gene data show CDR1 as SQVTM and CDR2 as ANQGSEA. The V and J ends lost 5 bases and 0 bases respectively, with 8 bases between them.